This T cell receptor (beta chain) was captured in a study of blood T cell repertoires in COVID-19. Original processing notes: The authors estimated nucleated cell counts from reference gene primer amplification. TCRdb's copy holds only in-frame clones and misses some; the assay was immunoSEQ multiplex PCR. V, J and clone size reflect that table, while D and trimming were determined from the DNA. This sample has approximately 170,000 clones; less than 85% occur once, and the top ten carry 12%. V shed 3 bases, J shed 5 bases, and the junction held 3 bases outside the gene matches. This CDR3 comprises 14 residues. The germline gives CDR1 KGHDR, CDR2 SFDVKD. Cohorts were determined from participant-reported clinical history. Symptom resolution, clearance, or two negative PCRs marked donors in Cohort 3 as recovered.

This clonotype was sampled from a man aged 45-65 years who had recovered from COVID-19. The sequencing input was PBMCs or T cells enriched from blood (not recorded which). This chain connects TRBV24-1 to TRBJ2-5, with TRBD1 matching 9 bases. The CDR3 here is CATSDTGGGETQYF. The CDR3 DNA is TGTGCCACCAGTGATACAGGGGGCGGGGAGACCCAGTACTTC.